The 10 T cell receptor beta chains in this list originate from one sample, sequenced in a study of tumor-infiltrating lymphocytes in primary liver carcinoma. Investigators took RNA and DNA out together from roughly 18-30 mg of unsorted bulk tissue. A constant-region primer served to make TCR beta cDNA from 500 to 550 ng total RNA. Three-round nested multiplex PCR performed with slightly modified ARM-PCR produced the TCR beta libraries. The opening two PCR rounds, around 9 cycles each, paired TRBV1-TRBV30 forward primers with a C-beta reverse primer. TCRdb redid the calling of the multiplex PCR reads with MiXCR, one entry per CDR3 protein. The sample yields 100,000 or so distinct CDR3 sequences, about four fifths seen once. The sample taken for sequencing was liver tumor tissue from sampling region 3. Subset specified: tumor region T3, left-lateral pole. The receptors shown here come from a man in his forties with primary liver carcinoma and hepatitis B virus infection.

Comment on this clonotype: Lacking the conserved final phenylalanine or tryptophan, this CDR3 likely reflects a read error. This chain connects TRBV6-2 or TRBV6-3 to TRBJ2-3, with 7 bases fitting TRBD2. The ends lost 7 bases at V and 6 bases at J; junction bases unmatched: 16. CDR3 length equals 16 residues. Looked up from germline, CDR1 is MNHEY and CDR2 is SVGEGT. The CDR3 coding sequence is TGTGCCAGCATCTACGACAAGGCGGGAGTAAGTGATACGCAGTATCTT. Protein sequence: CASIYDKAGVSDTQYL.

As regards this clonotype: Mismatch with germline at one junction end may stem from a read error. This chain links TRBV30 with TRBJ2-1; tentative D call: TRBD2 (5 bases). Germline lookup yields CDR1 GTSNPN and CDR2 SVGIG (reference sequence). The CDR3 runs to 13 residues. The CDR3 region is CAWSPSRNNERFF. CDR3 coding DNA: TGTGCCTGGAGTCCCAGCAGGAACAATGAGCGGTTCTTT.

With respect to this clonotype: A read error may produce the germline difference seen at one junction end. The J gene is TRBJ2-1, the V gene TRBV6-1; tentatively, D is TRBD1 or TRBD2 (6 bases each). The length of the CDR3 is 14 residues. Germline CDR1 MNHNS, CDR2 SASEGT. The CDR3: CASDMGGSYNEQFF. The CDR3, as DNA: TGTGCCAGCGACATGGGGGGCTCCTACAATGAACAGTTCTTC.

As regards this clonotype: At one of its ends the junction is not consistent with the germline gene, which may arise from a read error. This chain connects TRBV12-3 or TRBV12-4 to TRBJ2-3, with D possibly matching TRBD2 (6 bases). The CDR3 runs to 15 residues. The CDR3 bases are TGTGCCAGCAGTTTATATTCCGGCAGCGGGCGCGCGCGAAATTTT. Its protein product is CASSLYSGSGRARNF.

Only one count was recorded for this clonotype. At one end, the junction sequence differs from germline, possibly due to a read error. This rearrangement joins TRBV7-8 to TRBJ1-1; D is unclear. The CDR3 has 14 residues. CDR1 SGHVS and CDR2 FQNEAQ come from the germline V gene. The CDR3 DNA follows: TGTACCAGCCAAGACGGGCAGGAGATCACTGAAGCTCTCTTT. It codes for CTSQDGQEITEALF.

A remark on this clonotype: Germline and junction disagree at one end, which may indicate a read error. The CDR3, as DNA: TGTGCCAACAGTTTAGGGGGTCGCGGCTACACCTTC. Its protein product is CANSLGGRGYTF. The rearrangement joins TRBV12-3 or TRBV12-4 to TRBJ1-2, with D perhaps TRBD1 (6 bases). The CDR3 length is 12 residues.

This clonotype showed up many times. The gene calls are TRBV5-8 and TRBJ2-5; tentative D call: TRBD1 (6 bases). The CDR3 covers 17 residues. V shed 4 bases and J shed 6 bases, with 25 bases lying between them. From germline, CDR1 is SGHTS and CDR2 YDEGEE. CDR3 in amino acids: CASSLKRGGPSGKTQYF. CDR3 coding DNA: TGTGCCAGCAGCCTCAAGAGAGGGGGACCATCCGGGAAGACCCAGTACTTC.

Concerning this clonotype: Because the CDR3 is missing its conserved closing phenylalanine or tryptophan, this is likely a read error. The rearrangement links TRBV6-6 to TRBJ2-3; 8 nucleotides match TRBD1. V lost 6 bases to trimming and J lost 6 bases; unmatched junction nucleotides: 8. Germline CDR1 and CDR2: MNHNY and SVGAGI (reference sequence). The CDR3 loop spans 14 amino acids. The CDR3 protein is CASRSTGGGDTQYL. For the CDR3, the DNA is TGTGCCAGCAGGTCTACAGGGGGTGGTGATACGCAGTATCTT.

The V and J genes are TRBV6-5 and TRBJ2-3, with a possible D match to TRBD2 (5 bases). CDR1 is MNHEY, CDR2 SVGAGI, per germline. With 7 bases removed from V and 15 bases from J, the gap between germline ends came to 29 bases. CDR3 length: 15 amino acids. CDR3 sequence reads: CASNPGLAGTDTRYF. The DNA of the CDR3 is TGTGCCAGCAACCCAGGACTGGCTGGAACGGATACGCGATATTTT.

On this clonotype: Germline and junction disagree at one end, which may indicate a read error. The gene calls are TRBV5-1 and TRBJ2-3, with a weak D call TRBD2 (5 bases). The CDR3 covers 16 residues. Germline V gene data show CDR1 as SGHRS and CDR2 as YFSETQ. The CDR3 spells CVSSLNGRASTDTQYF. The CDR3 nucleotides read TGCGTCAGCAGCTTGAACGGCCGTGCTAGCACAGATACGCAGTATTTC.